Described below is a single T cell receptor beta chain sequence and its context. What it binds is not known. This entry is derived from a study of beta chain features in type 1 diabetes. General study findings and limits: Sampled from patients, naive, central memory and Treg TCRB repertoires appeared more similar than those sampled from healthy donors.

CD45RO/CCR7/CD25/CD127/CD95/CD27 separated CD4+ naive, central memory, regulatory and stem cell-like memory cells by sorting. The whole isolated RNA underwent reverse transcription, so sequencing captured expressed TCRB transcripts. Produced via immunoSEQ multiplex PCR; TCRdb's table is partial and in-frame only. Of 35,000 or so clones listed, roughly 67% are singletons. CDR1 MGHRA and CDR2 YSYEKL come from the germline V gene. The CDR3 runs to 15 residues. The J segment lost 2 bases and the V segment lost 4 bases, leaving 3 bases of the junction unmatched. The sequence was collected from a woman aged 25 to 39 in good health. The specimen sequenced was Tregs from blood. The rearrangement joins TRBV4-1 to TRBJ2-7, with TRBD2 matching 12 bases. The CDR3 DNA reads TGCGCCAGCAGCCTGACTAGCGGGAGCGCCTACGAGCAGTACTTC. It is translated as CASSLTSGSAYEQYF.